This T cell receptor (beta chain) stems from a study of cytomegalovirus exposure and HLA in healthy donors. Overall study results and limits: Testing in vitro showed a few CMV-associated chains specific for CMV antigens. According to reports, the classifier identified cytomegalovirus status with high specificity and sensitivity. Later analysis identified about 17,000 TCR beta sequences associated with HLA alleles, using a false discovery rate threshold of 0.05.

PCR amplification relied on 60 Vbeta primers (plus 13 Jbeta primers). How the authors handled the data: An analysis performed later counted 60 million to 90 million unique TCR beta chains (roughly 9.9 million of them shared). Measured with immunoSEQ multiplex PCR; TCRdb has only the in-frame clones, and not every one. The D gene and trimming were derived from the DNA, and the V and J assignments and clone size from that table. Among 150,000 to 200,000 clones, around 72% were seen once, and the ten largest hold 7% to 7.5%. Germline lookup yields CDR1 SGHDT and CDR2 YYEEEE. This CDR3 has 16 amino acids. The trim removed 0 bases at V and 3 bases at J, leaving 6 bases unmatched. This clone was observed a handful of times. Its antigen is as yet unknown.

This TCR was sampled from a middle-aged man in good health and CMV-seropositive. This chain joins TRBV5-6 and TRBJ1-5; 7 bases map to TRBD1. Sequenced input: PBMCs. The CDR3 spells CASSLGGGAYNQPQHF. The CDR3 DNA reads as TGTGCCAGCAGCTTGGGAGGGGGCGCATACAATCAGCCCCAGCATTTT.